This T cell receptor (beta chain) was sequenced during a study of blood T cell repertoires in COVID-19 (dated by TCRdb to about 2020). For context, the study as a whole: Samples from collaborators originated in the United States, Italy and Spain and spanned both the acute and convalescent phases of COVID-19. The prospective study material was composed of cDNA or gDNA derived from T cells, B-cell-depleted T cells, or PBMCs. A de-identified subject ID, COVID-19 status, age in years and sex were almost always included in the sample metadata. The repertoires were released in a freely available public database intended as a resource for research on the immune response to SARS-CoV-2. The dataset comprised deeply sampled blood TCRbeta repertoires from subjects exposed to, actively infected with, or recovered from COVID-19. Samples were obtained from the ongoing ImmuneRACE study (first 160 participants) and from 1,254 subjects provided by 6 global collaborators. Where available, HLA class I and class II types were taken from metadata supplied by the sample provider and were not determined by assay-based typing. What the research found in general, with its limitations: The quantity of clinical and demographic metadata differed by source and by participant and was supplied without curation.

Each collaborating institution followed its own protocols to collect whole blood in K2EDTA tubes. Collaborator samples were shipped for TCRbeta analysis as frozen whole blood, isolated PBMCs, or DNA extracted from either sample type. Spanning cysteine to phenylalanine, the CDR3 consists of 17 amino acids. The CDR3 DNA has 51 bases and is translated from base 1. For this chain, trimming is 5 bases at the V end and 5 bases at the J end, and the number of junction bases without a gene match is 16. Per the germline V gene, MDHEN is the CDR1 and SYDVKM is the CDR2. TCRbeta CDR3 regions were amplified from genomic DNA using the immunoSEQ Assay, a bias-controlled multiplex PCR. From the authors' description of their analysis: The number of nucleated cells in each sample was estimated by amplification of reference gene primers within the assay. Sequence reads were collapsed and filtered to measure the absolute abundance of every unique TCRbeta CDR3 rearrangement. For each sample, productive Simpson clonality was calculated by taking the square root of Simpson's diversity index across productive rearrangements. TCRdb obtained this table from immuneACCESS and retained in-frame rearrangements with V and J assigned. These tables miss some clones; where compared with another copy, unresolved V genes account for less than half of the shortfall, and the remainder is unexplained. D and trimming come from the DNA, and the V and J calls and clone size come from that table. This sample gives over 200,000 clones in total; around 80% of them show up just once. The ten largest account for 4.5% to 7% of the sample.

Worth noting for this clone: Its binding antigen is unknown. No much larger clone exists at a distance of one base, and base qualities are not known.

The chain is made from TRBV28 and TRBJ2-7; 9 bases in the junction line up with TRBD1. Sequenced sample: peripheral blood. This clonotype was sampled from a man at least 80 years old with acute or convalescent COVID-19. The base sequence is TGTGCCAGCAGTATCGTCCCGGGACAGGGTACATCTCACGAGCAGTACTTC. This codes for CASSIVPGQGTSHEQYF.